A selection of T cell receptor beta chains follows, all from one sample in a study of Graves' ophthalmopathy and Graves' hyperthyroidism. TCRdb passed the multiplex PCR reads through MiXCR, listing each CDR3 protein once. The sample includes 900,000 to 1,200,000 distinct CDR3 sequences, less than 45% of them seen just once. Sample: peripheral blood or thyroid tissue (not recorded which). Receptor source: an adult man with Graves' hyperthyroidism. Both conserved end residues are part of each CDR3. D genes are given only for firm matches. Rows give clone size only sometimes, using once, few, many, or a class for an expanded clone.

CDR3 DNA: TGCAGCGTAGGGTACGGGACAGCCTCTGGGGCCAACGTCCTGACTTTC
CDR3 protein: CSVGYGTASGANVLTF
D gene: TRBD1
clone size: many
J gene: TRBJ2-6
V gene: TRBV29-1

CDR3 DNA: TGTGCCAGCAGCTTTTTCGACGACAGGGGTGGCTACACCTTC
CDR3 protein: CASSFFDDRGGYTF
D gene: TRBD1
clone size: -
J gene: TRBJ1-2
V gene: TRBV7-2

CDR3 DNA: TGTGCCAGCAGCTCCCTATCGATAACCGGGGAGCTGTTTTTT
CDR3 protein: CASSSLSITGELFF
D gene: -
clone size: few
J gene: TRBJ2-2
V gene: TRBV9

CDR3 DNA: TGTGCCAGCAGCACTAAGACAGGGGAGTACGAGCAGTACTTC
CDR3 protein: CASSTKTGEYEQYF
D gene: TRBD1
clone size: many
J gene: TRBJ2-7
V gene: TRBV7-2

CDR3 DNA: TGTGCCACCAGCGGTTTGGGGGTAGACTATGGCTACACCTTC
CDR3 protein: CATSGLGVDYGYTF
D gene: -
clone size: -
J gene: TRBJ1-2
V gene: TRBV11-1

CDR3 DNA: TGTGCCAGCAGCGTAGGGGACAGGGACACTGAAGCTTTCTTT
CDR3 protein: CASSVGDRDTEAFF
D gene: TRBD1
clone size: many
J gene: TRBJ1-1
V gene: TRBV9

CDR3 DNA: TGTGCCATCAGGGACAGACAGGGCTCGCAGAGGCAGTTCTTC
CDR3 protein: CAIRDRQGSQRQFF
D gene: TRBD1
clone size: -
J gene: TRBJ2-1
V gene: TRBV10-3

CDR3 DNA: TGTGCCTGGAGTGTACTGAAGAGTCCTAACACTGAAGCTTTCTTT
CDR3 protein: CAWSVLKSPNTEAFF
D gene: -
clone size: -
J gene: TRBJ1-1
V gene: TRBV30

CDR3 DNA: TGTGCCGTCTCGCCCTGGGTTAGGGGATTACAGGGGGAGCAGTACTTC
CDR3 protein: CAVSPWVRGLQGEQYF
D gene: TRBD1
clone size: many
J gene: TRBJ2-7
V gene: TRBV10-3

CDR3 DNA: TGTGCCAGCAGTGCGACCACTAGTGGGGAGACCCAGTACTTC
CDR3 protein: CASSATTSGETQYF
D gene: -
clone size: -
J gene: TRBJ2-5
V gene: TRBV7-2

CDR3 DNA: TGTGCCAGCAACCCGGCCAGGGTTTCAGGAAACACCATATATTTT
CDR3 protein: CASNPARVSGNTIYF
D gene: -
clone size: -
J gene: TRBJ1-3
V gene: TRBV7-9

CDR3 DNA: TGTGCCAGCAGCCCCTCCGGGACAGGCCTGAATCAGCCCCAGCATTTT
CDR3 protein: CASSPSGTGLNQPQHF
D gene: TRBD1
clone size: many
J gene: TRBJ1-5
V gene: TRBV9

CDR3 DNA: TGTGCCATCAGTATACAGGGAAACACCATATATTTT
CDR3 protein: CAISIQGNTIYF
D gene: -
clone size: few
J gene: TRBJ1-3
V gene: TRBV10-3

CDR3 DNA: TGCAGTGCACGGGAGGAACCTAGGGGCTACACCTTC
CDR3 protein: CSAREEPRGYTF
D gene: -
clone size: many
J gene: TRBJ1-2
V gene: TRBV20-1

CDR3 DNA: TGCAGTGCGAAACCAGGGCCTACGCCTAACTATGGCTACACCTTC
CDR3 protein: CSAKPGPTPNYGYTF
D gene: -
clone size: many
J gene: TRBJ1-2
V gene: TRBV20-1

CDR3 DNA: TGTGCCAGCAGCCCTCGTTTAGGGTTTCTTTCCACCGGGGAGCTGTTTTTT
CDR3 protein: CASSPRLGFLSTGELFF
D gene: -
clone size: -
J gene: TRBJ2-2
V gene: TRBV13

CDR3 DNA: TGTGCCAGTAGTATGGGACGAAAAGAGACCCAGTACTTC
CDR3 protein: CASSMGRKETQYF
D gene: -
clone size: many
J gene: TRBJ2-5
V gene: TRBV19

CDR3 DNA: TGTGCCAGCAGCTTGATGCTGAGGGGTGGCTACACCTTC
CDR3 protein: CASSLMLRGGYTF
D gene: -
clone size: many
J gene: TRBJ1-2
V gene: TRBV5-5

CDR3 DNA: TGCGCCAGCAGCTTGGGACAGATAATATCGGGGGAGACCCAGTACTTC
CDR3 protein: CASSLGQIISGETQYF
D gene: -
clone size: -
J gene: TRBJ2-5
V gene: TRBV5-1

CDR3 DNA: TGCAGTGCGCCTCCGGGACCGCAGTTCTATGGCTACACCTTC
CDR3 protein: CSAPPGPQFYGYTF
D gene: -
clone size: few
J gene: TRBJ1-2
V gene: TRBV20-1

CDR3 DNA: TGTGCCAGCAGCTTCCGGCAGGGGGCACGCACTGAAGCTTTCTTT
CDR3 protein: CASSFRQGARTEAFF
D gene: TRBD1
clone size: -
J gene: TRBJ1-1
V gene: TRBV7-9

CDR3 DNA: TGCGCCAGCAGCCCCGGTGGCAACCGGATAACTGAAGCTTTCTTT
CDR3 protein: CASSPGGNRITEAFF
D gene: -
clone size: -
J gene: TRBJ1-1
V gene: TRBV5-1

CDR3 DNA: TGTGCCAGTTCTACCTCGACTCAAACCTACGAGCAGTACTTC
CDR3 protein: CASSTSTQTYEQYF
D gene: -
clone size: many
J gene: TRBJ2-7
V gene: TRBV19

CDR3 DNA: TGCGCCAGCACCCTAAGGGAAGATCCACTCTATGGCTACACCTTC
CDR3 protein: CASTLREDPLYGYTF
D gene: -
clone size: many
J gene: TRBJ1-2
V gene: TRBV10-1

CDR3 DNA: TGCGCCAGTCATACTAGCGGGTCCTACGAGCAGTACTTC
CDR3 protein: CASHTSGSYEQYF
D gene: TRBD2
clone size: many
J gene: TRBJ2-7
V gene: TRBV5-1

CDR3 DNA: TGTGCCAGCAGCTCCGAGGGGTGGGAGACCCAGTACTTC
CDR3 protein: CASSSEGWETQYF
D gene: -
clone size: many
J gene: TRBJ2-5
V gene: TRBV9

CDR3 DNA: TGTGCCAGCAGCTTGATGGGACAGCTAAACTCAGCCTTT
CDR3 protein: CASSLMGQLNSAF
D gene: TRBD1
clone size: many
J gene: TRBJ1-3
V gene: TRBV5-5

CDR3 DNA: TGTGCCAGCAGCCCAGGGTTATCAAGAAACACCATATATTTT
CDR3 protein: CASSPGLSRNTIYF
D gene: -
clone size: many
J gene: TRBJ1-3
V gene: TRBV7-2

CDR3 DNA: TGTGCCAGCAGTGACACCTGGGGCACTGAAGCTTTCTTT
CDR3 protein: CASSDTWGTEAFF
D gene: -
clone size: many
J gene: TRBJ1-1
V gene: TRBV25-1

CDR3 DNA: TGTGCCAGCAGTTTTGGCAGCGGGAGGGTCGGGGAGCTGTTTTTT
CDR3 protein: CASSFGSGRVGELFF
D gene: TRBD2
clone size: -
J gene: TRBJ2-2
V gene: TRBV12-3/TRBV12-4

CDR3 DNA: TGCAGTGCCGCCCCCGCACAGGGGGCTAGTGGCTACACCTTC
CDR3 protein: CSAAPAQGASGYTF
D gene: TRBD1
clone size: -
J gene: TRBJ1-2
V gene: TRBV20-1

CDR3 DNA: TGTGCCAGCAGCCTAGTAGGGGGCCCCCGAGGGAAAACTGAAGCTTTCTTT
CDR3 protein: CASSLVGGPRGKTEAFF
D gene: TRBD1
clone size: -
J gene: TRBJ1-1
V gene: TRBV7-9

CDR3 DNA: TGTGCCTGCAGTGCGCGAACAGGGACCTATGGCTACACCTTC
CDR3 protein: CACSARTGTYGYTF
D gene: -
clone size: -
J gene: TRBJ1-2
V gene: TRBV2

CDR3 DNA: TGTGCCAGCAGTTACGGGTATACTGAAGCTTTCTTT
CDR3 protein: CASSYGYTEAFF
D gene: -
clone size: few
J gene: TRBJ1-1
V gene: TRBV6-2/TRBV6-3

CDR3 DNA: TGCAGTGCTAGAGACCGGGGAGCTTATAGCAATCAGCCCCAGCATTTT
CDR3 protein: CSARDRGAYSNQPQHF
D gene: -
clone size: few
J gene: TRBJ1-5
V gene: TRBV20-1

CDR3 DNA: TGCAGCGCTTGGAACAGGGGACTCCTCAGGGATGGCTACACCTTC
CDR3 protein: CSAWNRGLLRDGYTF
D gene: TRBD1
clone size: -
J gene: TRBJ1-2
V gene: TRBV29-1

CDR3 DNA: TGTGCCAGCAGCTCACGGGGGGCCGAGACCCAGTACTTC
CDR3 protein: CASSSRGAETQYF
D gene: -
clone size: -
J gene: TRBJ2-5
V gene: TRBV7-6

CDR3 DNA: TGTGCCAGCAGCTTAGGAGTGACCCACTACTTC
CDR3 protein: CASSLGVTHYF
D gene: -
clone size: -
J gene: TRBJ2-7
V gene: TRBV11-2

CDR3 DNA: TGTGCCAGTAGTCCGTTGCTGCAGCCCCAGCATTTT
CDR3 protein: CASSPLLQPQHF
D gene: -
clone size: -
J gene: TRBJ1-5
V gene: TRBV19

CDR3 DNA: TGCAGTGCAGTACAGGGGTACCAAGAGACCCAGTACTTC
CDR3 protein: CSAVQGYQETQYF
D gene: TRBD1
clone size: -
J gene: TRBJ2-5
V gene: TRBV20-1

CDR3 DNA: TGTGCCAGCAGCCAACAGGGGAAGAACACTGAAGCTTTCTTT
CDR3 protein: CASSQQGKNTEAFF
D gene: TRBD1
clone size: many
J gene: TRBJ1-1
V gene: TRBV7-9

CDR3 DNA: TGCGCCAGCAGCCAAGATTATCCAGACTCTGGGGCCAACGTCCTGACTTTC
CDR3 protein: CASSQDYPDSGANVLTF
D gene: -
clone size: few
J gene: TRBJ2-6
V gene: TRBV4-3

CDR3 DNA: TGTGCCAGCAGCGGGACAGGGGGATGGGACGAGCAGTACTTC
CDR3 protein: CASSGTGGWDEQYF
D gene: TRBD1
clone size: few
J gene: TRBJ2-7
V gene: TRBV28

CDR3 DNA: TGCAGTGCTAGAGATGGTGCTTTCTTT
CDR3 protein: CSARDGAFF
D gene: -
clone size: many
J gene: TRBJ1-1
V gene: TRBV20-1

CDR3 DNA: TGTGCCAGCAGTTCAATCCGGCAGGTCACCGCGATGGCTCAGCCCCAGTACTTC
CDR3 protein: CASSSIRQVTAMAQPQYF
D gene: -
clone size: -
J gene: TRBJ2-5
V gene: TRBV7-4